The 23 T cell receptor beta chains listed next were all sequenced from one sample in a study of shared clonotypes between healthy human individuals (dated by TCRdb to about 2020). Receptors were amplified or captured by the immunoSEQ multiplex PCR assay. TCRdb provides this immuneACCESS table in a form limited to in-frame rearrangements. Some clones are lacking; in checked studies, under half of them reflect an unresolved V gene, and why the rest are absent is not known. Within this sample are millions of clones, with around 94% of them counted one time only. Around 0.14% of the sample belongs to the ten largest clones. Material for sequencing was naive CD4+ T cells sorted from blood. The meaning of the sample's cell subset or site label: CD45RA+ positively selected. All receptors derive from a man younger than 35 in good health.

V is TRBV11-2 and J is TRBJ2-7, with TRBD1 identical over 9 bases. Germline CDR1 reads SGHAT; CDR2 reads FQNNGV. CDR3 size: 15 residues. The V segment lost 6 bases and the J segment 2 bases; nucleotides outside the gene matches: 8. CDR3 bases: TGTGCCAGCAGACAACCGGGACAGGGCACCTACGAGCAGTACTTC. Translating gives CASRQPGQGTYEQYF. The entire variable domain, with the rest obtained from reference TRBV11-2 and TRBJ2-7, is as follows: EAGVAQSPRYKIIEKRQSVAFWCNPISGHATLYWYQQILGQGPKLLIQFQNNGVVDDSQLPKDRFSAERLKGVDSTLKIQPAKLEDSAVYLCASRQPGQGTYEQYFGPGTRLTVT.

The chain carries TRBV30 and TRBJ2-5; 9 nucleotides align to TRBD1. V dropped 3 bases and J dropped 5; count of bases not matched to a gene: 4. In germline, CDR1 is GTSNPN, CDR2 SVGIG (reference sequence). There are 13 residues in the CDR3. The CDR3: CAWSRDRAETQYF. The CDR3 DNA sequence: TGTGCCTGGAGCCGGGACAGGGCCGAGACCCAGTACTTC.

The rearrangement joins TRBV9 to TRBJ2-5; D ambiguous. The germline CDR1 and CDR2 sequences are SGDLS and YYNGEE. V was cut by 0 bases and J by 1 base, with 16 bases left in between. This CDR3 region has 17 residues. CDR3: CASSVGPDHAPQETQYF. The CDR3 coding sequence is TGTGCCAGCAGCGTAGGCCCCGACCACGCTCCCCAAGAGACCCAGTACTTC.

J is TRBJ2-5 and V is TRBV5-1, with TRBD1 identical over 7 bases. The V segment lost 0 bases and the J segment 3 bases; nucleotides outside the gene matches: 5. The germline V gene encodes CDR1 SGHRS and CDR2 YFSETQ. This CDR3 has 15 residues. CDR3 loop: CASSLGTTGKETQYF. The DNA for the CDR3 is TGCGCCAGCAGCTTGGGGACGACAGGGAAAGAGACCCAGTACTTC.

About this clone itself: The sample carries other DNA sequences with the same CDR3. The V and J genes are TRBV10-2 and TRBJ1-2; the D is unclear. V was clipped by 2 bases and J by 4 bases, with 8 bases between them. Germline loops: CDR1 WSHSY, CDR2 SAAADI. The CDR3 consists of 13 residues. The chain's CDR3 is CASSEGRTYGYTF. DNA for the CDR3: TGCGCCAGCAGTGAGGGCAGAACCTATGGCTACACCTTC.

This chain joins TRBV6-1 and TRBJ2-2, with 7 bases fitting TRBD2. Germline values: CDR1 MNHNS, CDR2 SASEGT. The CDR3 totals 16 residues. The ends lost 3 bases at V and 4 bases at J; junction bases unmatched: 8. The CDR3 loop reads CASSEKGGTLTGELFF. The CDR3 DNA reads as TGTGCCAGCAGTGAGAAGGGAGGGACGCTCACCGGGGAGCTGTTTTTT.

For the CDR3, the DNA is TGTGCCAGCAGTGACACAGGGGGACCATCAGATACGCAGTATTTT. Protein: CASSDTGGPSDTQYF. V is TRBV28 and J is TRBJ2-3; 8 bases line up with TRBD1. The CDR3 is made up of 15 amino acids. Germline CDR1 reads MDHEN; CDR2 reads SYDVKM. V shed 5 bases and J 4 bases; nucleotides not matched to a gene: 8.

The rearrangement links TRBV13 to TRBJ2-1; D is possibly TRBD2 (6 bases). V lost 5 bases, J lost 4 bases, and 18 bases lay in between. This CDR3 spans 16 amino acids. Per germline, CDR1 PRHDT and CDR2 FYEKMQ (reference sequence). CDR3 loop: CASSLTGSGVYNEQFF. Here the CDR3 DNA reads TGTGCCAGCAGCCTGACGGGTAGCGGAGTGTACAATGAGCAGTTCTTC.

The rearrangement uses TRBV7-9 and TRBJ1-2; D remains ambiguous. This CDR3 is 15 amino acids long. The ends were cut back, 4 bases at V and 1 base at J, with 13 bases in the middle. Germline CDR1 SEHNR, CDR2 FQNEAQ (reference sequence). The DNA of the CDR3 is TGTGCCAGCAGCTCCCTCCCGAGTGGTAACTATGGCTACACCTTC. This translates into CASSSLPSGNYGYTF.

For this clone: The same CDR3 also results from other DNA sequences found in this sample. V gene TRBV7-2 combines with J gene TRBJ2-3; the match to TRBD2 covers 10 bases. The CDR3 is made up of 15 amino acids. Germline V gene sequence: CDR1 SGHTA, CDR2 FQGNSA. V trimming: 5 bases; J trimming: 0 bases; junction bases outside the gene matches: 2. CDR3 sequence: CASSRTSGSTDTQYF. In DNA, the CDR3 is TGTGCCAGCAGCAGGACTAGCGGCAGCACAGATACGCAGTATTTT.

The J gene is TRBJ2-7, the V gene TRBV10-3; TRBD1 might be the D (6 bases). Between the trimmed V and J ends, which lost 0 bases and 3 bases, there was a span of 12 bases. The germline gives CDR1 ENHRY, CDR2 SYGVKD. This CDR3 comprises 15 residues. The CDR3 loop reads CAISESKGQNYEQYF. CDR3 DNA sequence: TGTGCCATCAGTGAGTCAAAGGGACAAAACTACGAGCAGTACTTC.

Remarks on this clone: This sample also contains other DNA sequences that code for the same CDR3. This chain uses TRBV10-3 with TRBJ1-4; D not certain. V lost 0 bases to trimming and J lost 8 bases, with 7 bases between them. Germline V gene sequence: CDR1 ENHRY, CDR2 SYGVKD. CDR3 length: 13 amino acids. The CDR3 loop reads CAISESRGEKLFF. In DNA form, the CDR3 reads TGTGCCATCAGTGAGTCAAGAGGAGAAAAACTGTTTTTT.

Comments on this clone: Other nucleotide sequences in the sample specify the same CDR3. This chain's CDR3 is CASSSGSTDTQYF. In nucleotides, the CDR3 is TGCGCCAGCAGCTCGGGGAGCACAGATACGCAGTATTTT. This chain links TRBV5-1 with TRBJ2-3; TRBD2 is a possible D gene (5 bases). CDR3 length equals 13 residues. Germline CDR1 reads SGHRS; CDR2 reads YFSETQ. The ends were cut back, 3 bases at V and 0 bases at J, with 5 bases in the middle.

The rearrangement uses TRBV6-6 and TRBJ1-3; 8 nucleotides align to TRBD1. V was clipped by 4 bases and J by 3 bases; unmatched bases: 5. The CDR3 totals 15 residues. From germline, CDR1 is MNHNY and CDR2 SVGAGI (reference sequence). The CDR3 loop is CASSLNGQGGNTIYF. The CDR3 DNA reads as TGTGCCAGCAGTTTGAACGGACAGGGTGGAAACACCATATATTTT.

V usage is TRBV18 and J usage is TRBJ1-1; 10 bases fit TRBD1. The CDR3 has 15 amino acids. Germline CDR1 KGHSH, CDR2 LQKENI. J was trimmed by 3 bases and V by 6 bases; bases with no gene match: 7. The CDR3 DNA follows: TGTGCCAGCTCGAGGGGACAGGGGATCCACACTGAAGCTTTCTTT. Translating gives CASSRGQGIHTEAFF.

This chain joins TRBV19 and TRBJ2-1; D possibly matches TRBD1 or TRBD2 (5 bases each). The V end was cut by 4 bases, the J end by 0 bases, with 16 bases between. CDR1 and CDR2 (germline): LNHDA, SQIVND (reference sequence). There are 17 residues in the CDR3. As DNA, the CDR3 is TGTGCCAGTAGTAAGGTCGGGACCTTGAGCTCCTACAATGAGCAGTTCTTC. Translated, it gives CASSKVGTLSSYNEQFF.

The gene calls are TRBV28 and TRBJ1-2; D is unresolved. Germline V lookup: CDR1 MDHEN, CDR2 SYDVKM. There are 12 residues in the CDR3. V was trimmed by 3 bases and J by 2 bases, leaving 4 bases between them. CDR3 sequence: CASSLENYGYTF. Here the CDR3 DNA reads TGTGCCAGCAGTTTGGAGAACTATGGCTACACCTTC.

The gene calls are TRBV11-2 and TRBJ2-1, with TRBD2 matching over 12 bases. Germline-derived CDR1 and CDR2 are SGHAT and FQNNGV. Trimming took 1 base from V and 3 from J; bases not matched to a gene: 7. The CDR3 is 18 residues long. Written as DNA, the CDR3 is TGTGCCAGCAGCTTAGCACGGACTAGCGGGAATTTCTACAATGAGCAGTTCTTC. This translates into CASSLARTSGNFYNEQFF.

The chain recombines TRBV7-9 with TRBJ2-3; 9 bases align to TRBD2. V shed 3 bases and J 4 bases; nucleotides not matched to a gene: 11. The CDR3 has 17 amino acids. Germline lookup yields CDR1 SEHNR and CDR2 FQNEAQ (reference sequence). The CDR3 reads CASSLSVGTSKSDTQYF. The CDR3 region has the DNA TGTGCCAGCAGCTTGTCCGTCGGGACTAGCAAGTCAGATACGCAGTATTTT. The full variable domain, rest sourced from reference TRBV7-9 and TRBJ2-3, is DTGVSQNPRHKITKRGQNVTFRCDPISEHNRLYWYRQTLGQGPEFLTYFQNEAQLEKSRLLSDRFSAERPKGSFSTLEIQRTEQGDSAMYLCASSLSVGTSKSDTQYFGPGTRLTVL.

This chain uses TRBV6-6 with TRBJ2-5; TRBD2 is a possible D gene (7 bases). The end of the DNA is better explained by TRBJ2-7, so the J call may be wrong. The V gene's germline CDR1 is MNHNY and CDR2 SVGAGI (reference sequence). The CDR3 spans 14 residues. The CDR3 coding sequence is TGTGCCAGCACCATACAGGGAGGGGTTGGCGAGCAGTACTTC. Its protein product is CASTIQGGVGEQYF.

This rearrangement joins TRBV6-1 to TRBJ1-6; TRBD1 matches at 7 bases. CDR3 length: 14 residues. The V gene end was trimmed by 7 bases and the J gene end by 6 bases; junction bases not matched to a gene: 6. Germline V gives CDR1 MNHNS, CDR2 SASEGT. CDR3 sequence reads: CASTEGGSNSPLHF. For the CDR3, the DNA is TGTGCCAGCACCGAAGGGGGCTCTAATTCACCCCTCCACTTT.

This chain uses TRBV21-1 with TRBJ1-3. TRBV21-1 is noted as a pseudogene. This CDR3 comprises 14 residues. The CDR3 bases are TGTGCCAGCAGCACTTACCATCGACGAAACACCATATATTTT. Translating gives CASSTYHRRNTIYF.

The rearrangement links TRBV4-1 to TRBJ2-7; 8 nucleotides agree with TRBD2. Germline V gene sequence: CDR1 MGHRA, CDR2 YSYEKL. With V trimmed by 0 bases and J by 6 bases, 10 bases remained unmatched. The CDR3 runs 16 residues. For the CDR3, the DNA is TGCGCCAGCAGCCAAGATCCCAGCGGGAGCGAGGGCGAGCAGTACTTC. Amino acids: CASSQDPSGSEGEQYF.